This TCR beta chain was obtained from a study of blood T cell repertoires in COVID-19. Overall study: Researchers got acute and convalescent COVID-19 samples from the United States, Italy and Spain. The cDNA or gDNA used as material had been derived from T cells, B-cell-depleted T cells, or PBMCs.

Profiled with immunoSEQ multiplex PCR; TCRdb holds only in-frame clones, not every one. The sample records roughly 150,000 clones, around 83% being singletons. The table lists this clone with a few counts. Trimming cost V 6 bases and J 5 bases, with 16 bases left between them. Germline CDR1 reads SNHLY; CDR2 reads FYNNEI. The length of the CDR3 is 14 residues. The chain recombines TRBV2 with TRBJ1-2; D not resolved. Sequencing was carried out using peripheral blood. This receptor was obtained from a woman in her 70s who had recovered from COVID-19. Here the CDR3 reads CASRVGSNSYGYTF. CDR3 DNA sequence: TGTGCCAGCAGGGTGGGCAGCAACTCTTATGGCTACACCTTC.